This is a list of T cell receptor beta chains from one sample in a study of T cell responses to AZD1222 COVID-19 vaccine. TCRdb keeps only in-frame clones here, not all; method: immunoSEQ multiplex PCR. The sample holds 90,000 to 110,000 clones, approximately 90% seen once. The sample consisted of peripheral blood, taken on day 0 of AZD1222 vaccination. The receptor source for this set is an adult in good health. Each CDR3 is given with its conserved first and last residue. A D gene is named only where the DNA matches it firmly. Rows may omit the clone size; those that give it use once, few, many or a size class.

size	D	V	J	CDR3	DNA
.	TRBD2	TRBV5-5	TRBJ2-7	CASSSVTGLAGGREQYF	TGTGCCAGCAGCTCCGTAACTGGACTAGCGGGAGGTCGGGAGCAGTACTTC
.	TRBD2	TRBV5-1	TRBJ2-2	CASSPGGTSHTGELFF	TGCGCCAGCAGCCCGGGGGGGACTAGCCACACCGGGGAGCTGTTTTTT
.	.	TRBV27	TRBJ2-2	CASSFGGPGAGELFF	TGTGCCAGCAGTTTCGGCGGCCCTGGGGCCGGGGAGCTGTTTTTT
.	.	TRBV12-3/TRBV12-4	TRBJ2-5	CASSLVGEYSQYF	TGTGCCAGCAGTTTAGTCGGGGAGTACAGCCAGTACTTC
.	.	TRBV7-3	TRBJ1-6	CASSSGNGLHNSPLHF	TGTGCCAGCAGCTCGGGAAATGGTCTTCATAATTCACCCCTCCACTTT
.	TRBD2	TRBV2	TRBJ2-3	CASSVTSGRAADTQYF	TGTGCCAGCAGTGTGACTAGCGGGAGGGCCGCAGATACGCAGTATTTT
.	.	TRBV3-1/TRBV3-2	TRBJ2-7	CASSQEGGLAAYEQYF	TGTGCCAGCAGCCAAGAGGGGGGTCTAGCTGCCTACGAGCAGTACTTC
.	TRBD1	TRBV25-1	TRBJ1-2	CASSEYSTGQGQGGYTF	TGTGCCAGCAGTGAATACTCGACAGGCCAGGGACAGGGTGGCTACACCTTC
.	.	TRBV27	TRBJ1-5	CASSFGRGGGLNQPQHF	TGTGCCAGCAGTTTTGGGAGGGGGGGCGGTTTAAATCAGCCCCAGCATTTT
.	.	TRBV7-3	TRBJ2-5	CASSLSGAETQYF	TGTGCCAGCAGCTTATCAGGTGCAGAGACCCAGTACTTC
.	.	TRBV2	TRBJ1-1	CASRDLWAMNTEAFF	TGTGCCAGCAGGGACCTTTGGGCGATGAACACTGAAGCTTTCTTT
.	.	TRBV11-3	TRBJ2-1	CASSDPRGGEQFF	TGTGCCAGCAGCGATCCCAGGGGGGGAGAGCAGTTCTTC
.	.	TRBV10-1	TRBJ2-1	CASSGGGTGRNEQFF	TGCGCCAGCAGTGGCGGGGGGACAGGGAGGAATGAGCAGTTCTTC
.	TRBD1	TRBV27	TRBJ2-7	CASRPQGASSYEQYF	TGTGCCAGCAGACCACAGGGGGCGAGCTCCTACGAGCAGTACTTC
.	TRBD2	TRBV7-9	TRBJ2-1	CASSGGLVGEQFF	TGTGCCAGCAGCGGAGGACTAGTAGGCGAGCAGTTCTTC
.	TRBD2	TRBV7-9	TRBJ2-1	CASSLGLLAGILNEQFF	TGTGCCAGCAGCTTAGGGCTACTAGCGGGAATCCTAAATGAGCAGTTCTTC
.	TRBD2	TRBV28	TRBJ2-7	CASSLGGRVYEQYF	TGTGCCAGCAGTTTAGGCGGGAGAGTATACGAGCAGTACTTC
.	TRBD1	TRBV28	TRBJ1-5	CASRGQGNNQPQHF	TGTGCCAGCAGGGGACAGGGAAATAATCAGCCCCAGCATTTT
.	TRBD1	TRBV7-2	TRBJ1-1	CASSLRDRGWTEAFF	TGTGCCAGCAGCCTTCGGGACAGGGGGTGGACTGAAGCTTTCTTT
.	TRBD1	TRBV10-3	TRBJ2-7	CANSGTAYEQYF	TGTGCCAACTCCGGGACAGCCTACGAGCAGTACTTC
.	.	TRBV10-3	TRBJ2-7	CAISPGPGYEQYF	TGTGCCATCAGTCCCGGGCCAGGGTACGAGCAGTACTTC
.	TRBD2	TRBV18	TRBJ2-2	CASSPPSSGSRYGAGELFF	TGTGCCAGCTCACCACCGTCTAGCGGGAGTAGATATGGCGCCGGGGAGCTGTTTTTT
.	.	TRBV7-9	TRBJ2-1	CASSQEDEQFF	TGTGCCAGCAGCCAGGAGGATGAGCAGTTCTTC
few	.	TRBV15	TRBJ1-3	CATSDEPKTGLGGNTIYF	TGTGCCACCAGCGATGAGCCGAAGACGGGACTGGGTGGAAACACCATATATTTT
once	.	TRBV6-6	TRBJ2-3	CASTSGGTDTQYF	TGTGCCAGCACCTCTGGGGGCACAGATACGCAGTATTTT
.	TRBD1	TRBV9	TRBJ1-5	CASSPGQGYEPQHF	TGTGCCAGCAGCCCAGGACAGGGGTATGAGCCCCAGCATTTT
once	.	TRBV28	TRBJ1-1	CASSPRHTNTEAFF	TGTGCCAGCAGTCCTCGACACACGAACACTGAAGCTTTCTTT
once	.	TRBV7-6	TRBJ2-7	CASSLVLGEQYF	TGTGCCAGCAGCTTAGTTCTTGGCGAGCAGTACTTC
once	.	TRBV28	TRBJ1-1	CASSLGQGSTEAFF	TGTGCCAGCAGTTTAGGGCAGGGGAGCACTGAAGCTTTCTTT
.	TRBD2	TRBV3-1/TRBV3-2	TRBJ2-1	CASSQTSGNNEQFF	TGTGCCAGCAGCCAGACTAGCGGGAACAATGAGCAGTTCTTC
.	.	TRBV28	TRBJ1-1	CASSDVRNTEAFF	TGTGCCAGTTCAGACGTAAGAAACACTGAAGCTTTCTTT
once	.	TRBV3-1/TRBV3-2	TRBJ2-1	CASSTHGGSSYNEQFF	TGTGCCAGCAGCACCCATGGGGGAAGCTCCTACAATGAGCAGTTCTTC
.	TRBD1	TRBV3-1/TRBV3-2	TRBJ2-1	CASSPRDRGYNEQFF	TGTGCCAGCAGCCCCCGGGACAGGGGATACAATGAGCAGTTCTTC
.	TRBD2	TRBV5-4	TRBJ2-7	CASSFLSGSQWEQYF	TGTGCCAGCAGCTTTCTTAGCGGGAGTCAGTGGGAGCAGTACTTC
.	TRBD2	TRBV7-9	TRBJ2-3	CASSLPRGLAVTDTQYF	TGTGCCAGCAGTTTGCCCCGGGGACTAGCGGTAACAGATACGCAGTATTTT
.	TRBD2	TRBV5-1	TRBJ2-2	CASSLSLAGVGELFF	TGCGCCAGCAGCTTGAGTCTAGCGGGAGTCGGGGAGCTGTTTTTT
.	TRBD2	TRBV18	TRBJ2-1	CASSPEEVTSGALGEQFF	TGTGCCAGCTCACCAGAAGAAGTGACTAGCGGAGCCCTGGGTGAGCAGTTCTTC
.	.	TRBV6-1	TRBJ2-5	CASSVTGMSGETQYF	TGTGCCAGCAGTGTAACTGGGATGAGTGGGGAGACCCAGTACTTC
once	.	TRBV18	TRBJ2-2	CASSPLSDGELFF	TGTGCCAGCTCACCCTTAAGCGACGGGGAGCTGTTTTTT
.	.	TRBV6-1	TRBJ2-7	CASSEMGGSGEQYF	TGTGCCAGCAGTGAAATGGGGGGCTCTGGCGAGCAGTACTTC
.	.	TRBV30	TRBJ1-3	CASDMGNTIYF	TGTGCCTCGGACATGGGAAACACCATATATTTT
.	TRBD2	TRBV5-1	TRBJ2-7	CASSSTGTSGGPYEQYF	TGCGCCAGCAGCTCAACCGGGACTAGCGGAGGGCCCTACGAGCAGTACTTC